This T cell receptor beta chain is from a study of blood T cell repertoires in COVID-19. As for the study in general: Researchers got acute and convalescent COVID-19 samples from the United States, Italy and Spain.

Per the germline V gene, CDR1 is SGHRS and CDR2 is YFSETQ. The CDR3 sequence is 15 residues long. V was clipped by 4 bases and J by 2 bases; unmatched bases: 5. Per the authors' pipeline: Estimates of nucleated cell counts were drawn from the amplification of reference gene primers. The repertoire was sequenced with immunoSEQ multiplex PCR; TCRdb's copy has only in-frame clones and lacks some. From that table come the V and J calls and clone size; the DNA was used to work out D and trimming. The profile shows a few hundred thousand clones, 80% to 95% of them singletons. The table lists this clone with a count of one. Followed over time, Seattle patients had been enrolled while infection was active.

The clonotype was recovered from a person in their late teens or twenties with COVID-19, enrolled during active disease. The chain recombines TRBV5-1 with TRBJ2-7; TRBD2 aligns across 11 bases. The specimen was peripheral blood. CDR3 nucleotide sequence: TGCGCCAGCAGCCTGGGGACTAGCGGTGCCTACGAGCAGTACTTC. Its translation: CASSLGTSGAYEQYF.